Each of the 21 T cell receptor beta chains below was sequenced from the same sample in a study of blood T cell repertoires in COVID-19. TCRdb's copy holds only in-frame clones and misses some; the assay was immunoSEQ multiplex PCR. The profile shows roughly 25,000 clones, 90% of them singletons. The sequencing input was peripheral blood. The receptors originated from a human donor in a cohort sampled during active COVID-19.

CDR3 in amino acids: CASSQDPGQGTYNEQFF. The CDR3, as DNA: TGCGCCAGCAGCCAAGATCCGGGACAGGGTACATACAATGAGCAGTTCTTC. This rearrangement joins TRBV4-1 to TRBJ2-1; 9 bases map to TRBD1. The V and J ends lost 0 bases and 4 bases, in that order; junction bases with no gene match: 7. Germline CDR1 is MGHRA and CDR2 is YSYEKL. There are 17 residues in the CDR3.

The rearrangement joins TRBV19 to TRBJ1-1; a weak D match, TRBD1 (6 bases). The CDR3 length is 15 residues. CDR1 LNHDA and CDR2 SQIVND come from the germline V gene (reference sequence). The V and J ends lost 5 bases and 6 bases respectively, with 19 bases between them. DNA for the CDR3: TGTGCCAGTAGTGAGGGGGGGAGGAGGATTTCTGAAGCTTTCTTT. The encoded protein is CASSEGGRRISEAFF.

This sequence joins TRBV5-1 and TRBJ2-1; D might be TRBD1 (6 bases). Looked up from germline, CDR1 is SGHRS and CDR2 is YFSETQ. The CDR3 has 11 amino acids. V shed 4 bases and J shed 12 bases, with 11 bases lying between them. CDR3 nucleotides: TGCGCCAGCAGCCTACGAGGGGGGCAGTTCTTC. Translation: CASSLRGGQFF.

The chain carries TRBV5-1 and TRBJ2-7, with TRBD1 matching 7 bases. Germline V gene sequence: CDR1 SGHRS, CDR2 YFSETQ. The CDR3 is made up of 13 amino acids. V gave up 1 base and J gave up 5 bases; unmatched junction bases: 3. DNA for the CDR3: TGCGCCAGCAGCTTGACCGACAGGGACGAGCAGTACTTC. It codes for CASSLTDRDEQYF. Together with reference TRBV5-1 and TRBJ2-7, the CDR3 gives the full variable domain: KAGVTQTPRYLIKTRGQQVTLSCSPISGHRSVSWYQQTPGQGLQFLFEYFSETQRNKGNFPGRFSGRQFSNSRSEMNVSTLELGDSALYLCASSLTDRDEQYFGPGTRLTVT.

J is TRBJ1-4 and V is TRBV28; a weak D match, TRBD1 (6 bases). The CDR3 sequence is 16 residues long. Trimming shortened V by 4 bases and J by 4 bases, and 16 bases separated the two germline ends. Germline V gene data show CDR1 as MDHEN and CDR2 as SYDVKM. The CDR3 here is CASSSAWGGGNEKLFF. The CDR3 bases are TGTGCCAGCAGTTCCGCCTGGGGAGGGGGTAATGAAAAACTGTTTTTT.

The chain couples TRBV6-2 or TRBV6-3 to TRBJ1-2, with 9 nucleotides matching TRBD1. J was trimmed by 4 bases and V by 5 bases; bases with no gene match: 11. Germline V gene sequence: CDR1 MNHEY, CDR2 SVGEGT. The CDR3 length is 16 residues. For the CDR3, the DNA is TGTGCCAGCAGTACCCCCGGGACAGGGTCCGTCTATGGCTACACCTTC. Translation: CASSTPGTGSVYGYTF.

V gene TRBV5-6 combines with J gene TRBJ2-5, with 11 positions matching TRBD2. After removal of 1 base from V and 2 bases from J, the junction contained 4 bases not matched to a gene. The CDR3 contains 16 residues. The germline V gene has CDR1 SGHDT and CDR2 YYEEEE. The CDR3 sequence: CASSLRTSGLQETQYF. CDR3 sequence (DNA): TGTGCCAGCAGCTTGAGGACTAGCGGGCTACAAGAGACCCAGTACTTC.

This chain joins TRBV5-1 and TRBJ2-1, with 9 bases lining up with TRBD1. Per germline, CDR1 SGHRS and CDR2 YFSETQ. There are 15 residues in the CDR3. V shed 2 bases, J shed 6 bases, and the junction held 6 bases outside the gene matches. CDR3 sequence: CASSFPPGQGNEQFF. CDR3 DNA: TGCGCCAGCAGCTTCCCGCCGGGACAGGGCAATGAGCAGTTCTTC.

The chain is built from TRBV5-1 and TRBJ1-2, with D perhaps matching TRBD1 (6 bases). Germline V gene lookup returns CDR1 SGHRS and CDR2 YFSETQ. This CDR3 is 15 amino acids long. V was pared by 1 base and J by 8 bases, with 18 bases between. This chain's CDR3 is CASSLIPGEEGGYTF. The CDR3 DNA sequence: TGCGCCAGCAGCTTGATTCCAGGGGAAGAAGGGGGCTACACCTTC.

The chain employs TRBV10-1 and TRBJ2-1; 8 nucleotides align to TRBD2. Germline loops: CDR1 WNHNN, CDR2 SYGVQD (reference sequence). Losses at the gene ends were 6 bases for V and 6 bases for J; bases not matched to a gene: 7. CDR3 length equals 14 residues. CDR3 sequence: CASSDTAGGNEQFF. In nucleotides, the CDR3 is TGCGCCAGCAGCGACACGGCGGGAGGCAATGAGCAGTTCTTC.

This clone was found once. The rearrangement joins TRBV18 to TRBJ1-5; 7 bases line up with TRBD1. From germline, CDR1 is KGHSH and CDR2 LQKENI. V dropped 5 bases and J dropped 5; count of bases not matched to a gene: 9. CDR3 length: 15 residues. The chain's CDR3 is CASSSGTAIYQPQHF. The CDR3 DNA follows: TGTGCCAGCTCATCTGGGACAGCTATATATCAGCCCCAGCATTTT.

The chain links TRBV4-3 to TRBJ2-3; 7 positions match TRBD1. V was pared by 4 bases and J by 0 bases, with 7 bases of the junction left unmatched. Germline CDR1 LGHNA, CDR2 YSLEER. CDR3 length equals 16 residues. This CDR3 is CASSRGTESSTDTQYF. CDR3 nucleotides: TGCGCCAGCAGCCGGGGGACAGAGTCTAGCACAGATACGCAGTATTTT.

The V and J genes are TRBV3-1 (or the pseudogene TRBV3-2) and TRBJ1-5, with D perhaps TRBD1 (6 bases). V gave up 1 base and J gave up 6 bases, with 10 bases separating them. The CDR3 runs to 14 residues. Germline V CDR1 and CDR2: LGHDT, YNNKEL (reference sequence). The CDR3 protein is CASSQGQVSQPQHF. In DNA, the CDR3 is TGTGCCAGCAGCCAAGGACAGGTTAGTCAGCCCCAGCATTTT.

The J gene is TRBJ2-7, the V gene TRBV6-6, with D perhaps TRBD2 (5 bases). Between the trimmed V and J ends, which lost 7 bases and 3 bases, there was a span of 13 bases. This CDR3 has 13 amino acids. CDR1 is MNHNY and CDR2 is SVGAGI in the germline V gene (reference sequence). CDR3: CASTSTRGYEQYF. The CDR3 coding sequence is TGTGCCAGCACTAGTACCCGGGGCTACGAGCAGTACTTC.

The sample holds one count of this clone. The V gene is TRBV7-8, the J gene TRBJ2-7; D call uncertain. V was clipped by 6 bases and J by 5 bases, with 17 bases between them. The CDR3 loop spans 14 amino acids. The V gene's germline CDR1 is SGHVS and CDR2 FQNEAQ. In DNA, the CDR3 is TGTGCCAGCAGTCCGGCCCCAGGTAGGCACGAGCAGTACTTC. Its translation: CASSPAPGRHEQYF.

The gene calls are TRBV5-5 and TRBJ2-7, with 13 bases lining up with TRBD2. Trimming removed 4 bases from V and 3 bases from J; junction bases left unmatched: 4. Germline V lookup: CDR1 SGHKS, CDR2 YYEKEE (reference sequence). The CDR3 runs to 15 residues. The CDR3 DNA follows: TGTGCCAGCAGCCGGACTAGCGGGGGCCGCTACGAGCAGTACTTC. Protein product: CASSRTSGGRYEQYF.

This chain connects TRBV15 to TRBJ2-7; D uncertain. The V gene lost 0 bases and the J gene lost 6 bases, with 9 bases spanning the gap. The CDR3 is 13 residues long. Germline V gene lookup returns CDR1 LNHNV and CDR2 YYDKDF (reference sequence). Here the CDR3 reads CATSRDLGSEQYF. The CDR3 nucleotides read TGTGCCACCAGCAGAGACCTCGGTTCCGAGCAGTACTTC. The full variable domain, with the rest looked up from reference TRBV15 and TRBJ2-7, is DAMVIQNPRYQVTQFGKPVTLSCSQTLNHNVMYWYQQKSSQAPKLLFHYYDKDFNNEADTPDNFQSRRPNTSFCFLDIRSPGLGDTAMYLCATSRDLGSEQYFGPGTRLTVT.

The rearrangement joins TRBV19 to TRBJ1-5; 8 positions match TRBD1. V dropped 4 bases and J dropped 7; count of bases not matched to a gene: 9. The CDR3 runs to 15 residues. In germline, CDR1 is LNHDA, CDR2 SQIVND (reference sequence). CDR3: CASSKWTGTDQPQHF. DNA for the CDR3: TGTGCCAGTAGTAAATGGACAGGGACGGACCAGCCCCAGCATTTT.

This chain connects TRBV24-1 to TRBJ1-1; TRBD1 matches 10 bases. This CDR3 comprises 14 residues. V shed 5 bases, J shed 5 bases, and the junction held 4 bases outside the gene matches. Per the germline V gene, CDR1 is KGHDR and CDR2 is SFDVKD. The CDR3, as DNA: TGTGCCACCAGTGGGACAGGGGGTAATACTGAAGCTTTCTTT. Its translation is CATSGTGGNTEAFF.

The chain is built from TRBV6-1 and TRBJ2-4; 8 nucleotides line up with TRBD1. J lost 0 bases, V lost 3 bases, and 16 bases had no gene match. The CDR3 runs to 20 residues. From germline, CDR1 is MNHNS and CDR2 SASEGT. CDR3 coding DNA: TGTGCCAGCAGTGACCGCCACGGACAGGGTAAACGGCTAGCCAAAAACATTCAGTACTTC. Its protein product is CASSDRHGQGKRLAKNIQYF.

This chain links TRBV2 with TRBJ2-2; 10 bases are shared with TRBD2. This CDR3 comprises 17 residues. Looked up from germline, CDR1 is SNHLY and CDR2 is FYNNEI. V was pared by 6 bases and J by 1 base, with 8 bases of the junction left unmatched. This CDR3 is CASSSRLAGLNTGELFF. DNA of the CDR3: TGTGCCAGCAGCTCAAGACTAGCGGGCTTGAACACCGGGGAGCTGTTTTTT.